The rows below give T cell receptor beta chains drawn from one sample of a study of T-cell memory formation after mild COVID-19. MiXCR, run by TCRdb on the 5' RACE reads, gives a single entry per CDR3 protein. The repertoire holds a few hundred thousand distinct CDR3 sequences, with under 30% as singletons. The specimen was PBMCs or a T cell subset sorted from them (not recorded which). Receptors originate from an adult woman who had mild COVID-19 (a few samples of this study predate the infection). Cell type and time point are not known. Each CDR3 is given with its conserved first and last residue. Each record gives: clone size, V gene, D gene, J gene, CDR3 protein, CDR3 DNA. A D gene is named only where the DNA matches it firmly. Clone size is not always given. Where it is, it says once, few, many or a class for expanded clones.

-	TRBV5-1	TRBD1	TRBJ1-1	CASSPRTGAGFGEAFF	TGCGCCAGCAGCCCCCGGACAGGGGCCGGCTTTGGTGAAGCTTTCTTT
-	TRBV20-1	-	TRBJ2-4	CSARINSGTFEYF	TGCAGTGCTAGGATAAATTCCGGGACCTTCGAGTACTTC
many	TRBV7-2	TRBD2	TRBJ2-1	CASSSSGEPYNEQFF	TGTGCCAGCAGCTCTAGCGGGGAGCCATACAATGAGCAGTTCTTC
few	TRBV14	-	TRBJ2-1	CASGLNTLGNEQFF	TGTGCCAGCGGACTTAACACACTGGGGAATGAGCAGTTCTTC
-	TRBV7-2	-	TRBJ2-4	CASRPSAAKNIQYF	TGTGCCAGCCGGCCTAGCGCGGCCAAAAACATTCAGTACTTC
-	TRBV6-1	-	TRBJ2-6	CASRQGSSGANVLTF	TGTGCCAGCAGACAGGGATCCTCTGGGGCCAACGTCCTGACTTTC
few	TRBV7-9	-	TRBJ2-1	CASSSRLVRNNEQFF	TGTGCCAGCAGCTCTCGACTAGTTCGGAACAATGAGCAGTTCTTC
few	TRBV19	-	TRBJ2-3	CAGERLAVSTDTQYF	TGTGCCGGTGAACGCTTAGCGGTTTCCACAGATACGCAGTATTTT
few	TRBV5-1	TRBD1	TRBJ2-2	CASSRGQGASGELFF	TGCGCCAGCAGCCGCGGACAGGGGGCATCCGGGGAGCTGTTTTTT
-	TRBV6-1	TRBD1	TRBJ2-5	CASSEATTLGQRKTQYF	TGTGCCAGCAGTGAAGCGACAACCTTGGGACAGAGAAAGACCCAGTACTTC
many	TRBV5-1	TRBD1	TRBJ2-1	CASSLTGDNEQFF	TGCGCCAGCAGCTTGACAGGGGACAATGAGCAGTTCTTC
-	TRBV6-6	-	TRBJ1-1	CASSYSPGAYNTEAFF	TGTGCCAGCAGTTACTCTCCCGGGGCCTATAACACTGAAGCTTTCTTT
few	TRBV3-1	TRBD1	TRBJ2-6	CASSPLWDRGLSGANVLTF	TGTGCCAGCAGCCCTTTGTGGGACAGGGGCCTCTCTGGGGCCAACGTCCTGACTTTC
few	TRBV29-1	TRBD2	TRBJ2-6	CSVEERDNVLTF	TGCAGCGTCGAAGAGCGGGACAACGTCCTGACTTTC
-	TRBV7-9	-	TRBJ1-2	CASSPGTRGHYYGYTF	TGTGCCAGCAGCCCCGGGACGAGAGGGCATTATTATGGCTACACCTTC
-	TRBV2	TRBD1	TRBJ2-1	CASRETGDGNEQFF	TGTGCCAGCAGGGAGACAGGGGATGGGAATGAGCAGTTCTTC
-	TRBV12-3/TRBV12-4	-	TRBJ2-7	CASSFPPGRPTEQYF	TGTGCCAGCAGTTTTCCTCCGGGACGGCCAACCGAGCAGTACTTC
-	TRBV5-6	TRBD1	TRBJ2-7	CASSAEPGQTYYEQYF	TGTGCCAGCAGCGCTGAACCGGGACAGACGTACTACGAGCAGTACTTC
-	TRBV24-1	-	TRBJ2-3	CATSAVEGTDTQYF	TGTGCCACCAGTGCGGTAGAAGGAACAGATACGCAGTATTTT
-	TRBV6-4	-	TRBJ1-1	CASSDGQGVGMNTEAFF	TGTGCCAGCAGTGACGGGCAAGGGGTCGGGATGAACACTGAAGCTTTCTTT
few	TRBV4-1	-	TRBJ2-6	CASSQPQGGGSGANVLTF	TGCGCCAGCAGCCAACCCCAGGGCGGTGGCTCTGGGGCCAACGTCCTGACTTTC
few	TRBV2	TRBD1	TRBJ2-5	CASSDPRTGEETQYF	TGTGCCAGCAGTGACCCCCGGACAGGCGAGGAGACCCAGTACTTC
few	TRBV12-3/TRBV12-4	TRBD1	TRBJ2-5	CASSLGRQGLQETQYF	TGTGCCAGCAGTTTAGGGCGACAGGGGCTCCAAGAGACCCAGTACTTC
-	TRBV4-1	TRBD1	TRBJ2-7	CASSQGRDSIYEQYF	TGCGCCAGCAGCCAAGGCCGGGACAGCATCTACGAGCAGTACTTC
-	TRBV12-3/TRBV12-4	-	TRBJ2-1	CASSFFLLEQFF	TGTGCCAGCAGTTTTTTTTTGCTCGAGCAGTTCTTC
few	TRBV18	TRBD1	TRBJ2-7	CASSDGTGKSYEQYF	TGTGCCAGCTCAGACGGGACAGGGAAATCCTACGAGCAGTACTTC
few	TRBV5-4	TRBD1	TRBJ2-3	CASTLTGGDTQYF	TGTGCCAGCACCCTGACAGGGGGGGATACGCAGTATTTT
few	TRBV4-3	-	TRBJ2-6	CASSQTGTGANVLTF	TGCGCCAGCAGCCAAACCGGGACAGGGGCCAACGTCCTGACTTTC
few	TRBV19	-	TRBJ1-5	CASSISGYGNQPQHF	TGTGCCAGTAGTATATCGGGTTACGGAAATCAGCCCCAGCATTTT
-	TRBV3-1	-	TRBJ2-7	CASSQGSASAYEQYF	TGTGCCAGCAGCCAAGGTTCAGCTAGCGCCTACGAGCAGTACTTC
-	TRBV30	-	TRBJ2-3	CAWRAFGYLGTDTQYF	TGTGCCTGGAGAGCCTTTGGTTACTTGGGCACAGATACGCAGTATTTT
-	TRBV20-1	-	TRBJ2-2	CSARDEGLLTGELFF	TGCAGTGCTAGAGATGAGGGACTTCTGACCGGGGAGCTGTTTTTT
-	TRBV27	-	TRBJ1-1	CASSSLMGDGEAFF	TGTGCCAGCAGTTCTCTGATGGGGGACGGTGAAGCTTTCTTT
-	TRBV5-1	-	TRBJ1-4	CASSLLYATNEKLFF	TGCGCCAGCAGCCTACTCTATGCAACTAATGAAAAACTGTTTTTT
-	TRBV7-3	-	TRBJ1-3	CASSLTPTSGNTIYF	TGTGCCAGCAGCTTAACGCCCACCTCTGGAAACACCATATATTTT
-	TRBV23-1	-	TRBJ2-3	CASSQSNGGRRITDTQYF	TGCGCCAGCAGTCAATCCAATGGTGGCAGGAGAATCACAGATACGCAGTATTTT
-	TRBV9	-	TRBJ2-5	CASSVNLVQETQYF	TGTGCCAGCAGCGTAAATCTCGTCCAAGAGACCCAGTACTTC
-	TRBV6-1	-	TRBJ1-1	CASSEGAGSFGTEAFF	TGTGCCAGCAGTGAAGGGGCAGGGTCTTTCGGCACTGAAGCTTTCTTT
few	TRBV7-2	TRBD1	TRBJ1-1	CASSLVVQGQEAFF	TGTGCCAGCAGCTTAGTGGTACAGGGGCAAGAAGCTTTCTTT
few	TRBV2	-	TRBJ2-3	CASSRDRSSTDTQYF	TGTGCCAGCAGCCGGGACCGATCTAGCACAGATACGCAGTATTTT
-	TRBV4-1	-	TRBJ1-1	CASRREMNTEAFF	TGCGCCAGCCGGAGGGAGATGAACACTGAAGCTTTCTTT
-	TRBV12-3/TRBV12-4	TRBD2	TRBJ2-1	CASRSLTSGYNEQFF	TGTGCCAGCCGTTCTTTAACTAGCGGGTACAATGAGCAGTTCTTC
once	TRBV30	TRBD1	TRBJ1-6	CAWSEGAAVSPLHF	TGTGCCTGGAGCGAGGGGGCCGCGGTATCACCCCTCCACTTT
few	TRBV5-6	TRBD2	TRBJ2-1	CASSTSGDYNEQFF	TGTGCCAGCAGTACTAGCGGCGACTACAATGAGCAGTTCTTC
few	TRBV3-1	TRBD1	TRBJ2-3	CASSQRIQGDTQYF	TGTGCCAGCAGCCAAAGGATACAGGGGGACACGCAGTATTTT
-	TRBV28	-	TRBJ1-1	CASSLQQAEAFF	TGTGCCAGCAGCTTACAGCAAGCAGAAGCTTTCTTT
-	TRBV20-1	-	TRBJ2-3	CSARVPALVRTDTQYF	TGCAGTGCTAGAGTACCAGCTTTAGTCCGCACAGATACGCAGTATTTT
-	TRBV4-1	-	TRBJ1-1	CASVRRFGGVNTEAFF	TGCGCCAGCGTTCGAAGATTTGGGGGGGTGAACACTGAAGCTTTCTTT
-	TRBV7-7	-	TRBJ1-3	CASSSGRGFGNTIYF	TGTGCTAGCAGTTCAGGCCGGGGGTTCGGAAACACCATATATTTT
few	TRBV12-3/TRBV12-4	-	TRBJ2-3	CASSSSRRGHTDTQYF	TGTGCCAGCAGTTCATCGAGGCGGGGGCACACAGATACGCAGTATTTT
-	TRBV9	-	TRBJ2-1	CASSQRASYNEQFF	TGTGCCAGCAGCCAGAGGGCCTCCTACAATGAGCAGTTCTTC
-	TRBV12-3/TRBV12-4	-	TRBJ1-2	CASSLPISNYGYTF	TGTGCCAGCAGCCTCCCCATTTCTAACTATGGCTACACCTTC
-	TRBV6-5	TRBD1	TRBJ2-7	CASSRPDRGLGYEQYF	TGTGCCAGCAGTCGCCCTGACAGGGGGCTCGGATACGAGCAGTACTTC
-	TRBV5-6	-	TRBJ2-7	CASSLNRANRWGYEQYF	TGTGCCAGCAGCTTGAACAGGGCGAACCGATGGGGCTACGAGCAGTACTTC